Given below is one T cell receptor (beta chain) in context. The trim removed 6 bases at V and 1 base at J, leaving 2 bases unmatched. Germline V CDR1 and CDR2: SNHLY, FYNNEI. The CDR3 runs to 14 residues. This sample was taken from a study of blood T cell repertoires in COVID-19. The data were produced by immunoSEQ multiplex PCR, yet TCRdb's version contains in-frame clones alone and is incomplete. The sample consists of 250,000 to 350,000 clones, 87% of them appearing once. Sequencing was carried out using PBMCs or T cells enriched from blood (not recorded which). V is TRBV2 and J is TRBJ2-2; 7 positions agree with TRBD2. The receptor was derived from a woman aged 30 to 39 who had recovered from COVID-19. The CDR3 protein is CASRRTRNTGELFF. CDR3 nucleotides: TGTGCCAGCAGGAGGACTAGGAACACCGGGGAGCTGTTTTTT.